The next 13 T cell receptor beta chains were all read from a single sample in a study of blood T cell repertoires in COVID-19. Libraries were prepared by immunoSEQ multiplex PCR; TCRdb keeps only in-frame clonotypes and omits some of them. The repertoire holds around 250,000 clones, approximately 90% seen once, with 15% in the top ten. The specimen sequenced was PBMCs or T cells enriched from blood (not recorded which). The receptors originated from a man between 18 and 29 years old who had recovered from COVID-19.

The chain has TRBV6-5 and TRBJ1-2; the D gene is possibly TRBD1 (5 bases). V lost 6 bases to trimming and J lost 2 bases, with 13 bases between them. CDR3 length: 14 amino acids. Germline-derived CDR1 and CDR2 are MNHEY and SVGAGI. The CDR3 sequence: CASRPGQRNYGYTF. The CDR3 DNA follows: TGTGCCAGCAGACCCGGACAACGGAACTATGGCTACACCTTC.

CDR3 nucleotide sequence: TGTGCCAGCAGCTCAGGGGGTGGAAACACCATATATTTT. This gives the protein CASSSGGGNTIYF. The rearrangement joins TRBV7-2 to TRBJ1-3; 7 bases fit TRBD1. CDR3 length equals 13 residues. CDR1 and CDR2 from the germline V gene are SGHTA and FQGNSA. Germline trimming cut 4 bases from V and 3 bases from J; bases unmatched to any gene: 0.

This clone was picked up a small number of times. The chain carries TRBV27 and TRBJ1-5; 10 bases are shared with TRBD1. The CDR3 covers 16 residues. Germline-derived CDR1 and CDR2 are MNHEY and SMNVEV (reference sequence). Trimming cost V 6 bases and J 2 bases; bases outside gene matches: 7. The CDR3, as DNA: TGTGCCAGCAGCCCATTAGGGACAGGGGGCAATCAGCCCCAGCATTTT. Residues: CASSPLGTGGNQPQHF.

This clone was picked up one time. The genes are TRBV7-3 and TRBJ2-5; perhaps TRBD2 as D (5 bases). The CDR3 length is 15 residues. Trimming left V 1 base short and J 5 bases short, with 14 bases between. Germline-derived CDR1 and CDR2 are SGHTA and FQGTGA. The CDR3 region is CASSLMGAPGETQYF. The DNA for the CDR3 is TGTGCCAGCAGCTTAATGGGCGCCCCGGGGGAGACCCAGTACTTC.

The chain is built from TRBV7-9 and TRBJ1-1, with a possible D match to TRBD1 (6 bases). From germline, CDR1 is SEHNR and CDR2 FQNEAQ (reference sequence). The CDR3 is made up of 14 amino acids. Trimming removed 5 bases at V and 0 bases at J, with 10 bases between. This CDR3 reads CASSAGGLNTEAFF. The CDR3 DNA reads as TGTGCCAGCAGCGCGGGGGGCTTGAACACTGAAGCTTTCTTT. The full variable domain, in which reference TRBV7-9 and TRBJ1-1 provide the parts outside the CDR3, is DTGVSQNPRHKITKRGQNVTFRCDPISEHNRLYWYRQTLGQGPEFLTYFQNEAQLEKSRLLSDRFSAERPKGSFSTLEIQRTEQGDSAMYLCASSAGGLNTEAFFGQGTRLTVV.

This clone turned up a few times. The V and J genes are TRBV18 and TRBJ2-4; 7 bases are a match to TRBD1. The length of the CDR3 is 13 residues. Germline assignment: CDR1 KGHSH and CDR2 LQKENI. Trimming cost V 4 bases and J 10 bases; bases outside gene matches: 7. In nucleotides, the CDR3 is TGTGCCAGCTCACGCTCGGGACAGCCGATTCAGTACTTC. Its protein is CASSRSGQPIQYF.

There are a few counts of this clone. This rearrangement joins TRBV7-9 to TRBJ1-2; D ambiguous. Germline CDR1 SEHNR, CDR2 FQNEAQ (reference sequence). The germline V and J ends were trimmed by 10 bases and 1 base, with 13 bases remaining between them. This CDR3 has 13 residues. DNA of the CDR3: TGTGCCATCCCACTGGGCCGTAACTATGGCTACACCTTC. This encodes CAIPLGRNYGYTF.

The CDR3 sequence is CASRAGNSRSPLHF. As DNA, the CDR3 is TGTGCCAGCAGAGCAGGGAATTCTCGGTCACCCCTCCACTTT. The rearrangement joins TRBV6-5 to TRBJ1-6, with TRBD1 as a possible D gene (5 bases). The CDR3 has 14 residues. Germline V gene data show CDR1 as MNHEY and CDR2 as SVGAGI. Trimming cost V 6 bases and J 10 bases, with 16 bases left between them.

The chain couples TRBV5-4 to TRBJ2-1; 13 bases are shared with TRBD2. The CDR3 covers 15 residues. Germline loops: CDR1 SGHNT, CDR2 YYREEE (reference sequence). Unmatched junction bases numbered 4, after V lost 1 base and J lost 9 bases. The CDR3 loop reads CASSLTSGGAGEQFF. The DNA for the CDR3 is TGTGCCAGCAGCTTGACTAGCGGGGGGGCCGGTGAGCAGTTCTTC. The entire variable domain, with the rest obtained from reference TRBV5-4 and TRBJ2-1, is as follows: ETGVTQSPTHLIKTRGQQVTLRCSSQSGHNTVSWYQQALGQGPQFIFQYYREEENGRGNFPPRFSGLQFPNYSSELNVNALELDDSALYLCASSLTSGGAGEQFFGPGTRLTVL.

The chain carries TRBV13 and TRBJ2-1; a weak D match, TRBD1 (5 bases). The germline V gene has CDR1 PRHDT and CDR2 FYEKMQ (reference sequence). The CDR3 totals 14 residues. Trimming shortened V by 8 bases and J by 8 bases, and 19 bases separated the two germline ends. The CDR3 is CASRQNQGNDEQFF. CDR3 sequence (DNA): TGTGCCAGCCGTCAAAATCAGGGAAACGATGAGCAGTTCTTC.

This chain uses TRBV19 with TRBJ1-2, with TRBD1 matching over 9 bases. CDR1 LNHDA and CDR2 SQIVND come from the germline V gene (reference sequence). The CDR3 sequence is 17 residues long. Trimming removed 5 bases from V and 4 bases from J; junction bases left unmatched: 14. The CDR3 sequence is CASSRSSGQGNLYGYTF. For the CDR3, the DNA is TGTGCCAGTAGTCGAAGTTCAGGACAGGGGAACCTCTATGGCTACACCTTC.

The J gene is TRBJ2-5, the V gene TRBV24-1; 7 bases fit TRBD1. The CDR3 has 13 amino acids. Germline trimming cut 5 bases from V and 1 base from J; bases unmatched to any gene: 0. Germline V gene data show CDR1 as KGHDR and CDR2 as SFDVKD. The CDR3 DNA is TGTGCCACCAGTGGGACAGGCCAAGAGACCCAGTACTTC. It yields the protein CATSGTGQETQYF.

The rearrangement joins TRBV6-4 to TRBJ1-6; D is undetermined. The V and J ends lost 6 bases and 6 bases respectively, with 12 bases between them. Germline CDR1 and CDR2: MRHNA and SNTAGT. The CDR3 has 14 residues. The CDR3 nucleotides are TGTGCCAGCAGGGCGGGTACGAGTAATTCACCCCTCCACTTT. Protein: CASRAGTSNSPLHF.